This T cell receptor (beta chain) comes out of a study of blood T cell repertoires in COVID-19. Clones were sequenced by immunoSEQ multiplex PCR, and TCRdb holds only the in-frame ones, with some missing. The table shows 400,000 to 450,000 clones, with more than 80% occurring only once. This CDR3 comprises 13 residues. Between the trimmed V and J ends, which lost 4 bases and 4 bases, there was a span of 11 bases. Participant ages covered roughly 18 to 90 years across 24 US areas. Cohorts were assigned according to the clinical history that participants reported. Two negative PCRs, clearance, or symptom resolution had been documented for recovered Cohort 3 donors.

The sequenced material came from PBMCs or T cells enriched from blood (not recorded which). The rearrangement links TRBV12-3 or TRBV12-4 to TRBJ2-7; TRBD2 might be the D (6 bases). This clonotype originated in a man aged 30-40 years who had recovered from COVID-19. The CDR3 coding sequence is TGTGCCAGCAGTTCGGGACTTAAGTACGAGCAGTACTTC. As protein: CASSSGLKYEQYF.